This T cell receptor (beta chain) was observed in a study of T cell responses to AZD1222 COVID-19 vaccine. Whole-study findings and limits: Along spike, vaccine-associated CD4 TCRs were found throughout, with dominance at 160-218 and 743-854. Donors in the cohort were predominantly white British and more often female, and clonal diversity was possibly underestimated.

The analysis combined second doses at about 4 or about 12 weeks. A note on this clone: Its matching antigen is unknown.

Germline CDR1 is SGDLS and CDR2 is YYNGEE. Between the trimmed V and J ends, which lost 1 base and 5 bases, there was a span of 12 bases. CDR3 length: 14 amino acids. This table comes from immunoSEQ multiplex PCR, and its TCRdb copy is limited to in-frame clones, with some not included. The table records fewer than 65,000 clones, around 89% of them present only once. The TCR sequence derives from an adult who received the AZD1222 COVID-19 vaccine. The chain employs TRBV9 and TRBJ2-5, with unresolved D. The specimen comprised peripheral blood, sampled 28 days after the second AZD1222 dose. This chain's CDR3 is CASSVTTYGETQYF. Written as DNA, the CDR3 is TGTGCCAGCAGCGTAACAACCTACGGGGAGACCCAGTACTTC.